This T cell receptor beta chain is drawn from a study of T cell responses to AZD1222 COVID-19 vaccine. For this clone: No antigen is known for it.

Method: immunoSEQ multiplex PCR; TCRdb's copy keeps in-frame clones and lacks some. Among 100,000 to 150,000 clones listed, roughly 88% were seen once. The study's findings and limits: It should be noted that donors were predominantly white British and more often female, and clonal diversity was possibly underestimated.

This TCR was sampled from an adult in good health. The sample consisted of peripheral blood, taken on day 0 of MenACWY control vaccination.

CDR3 sequence: CASSEGQGISGEQYF. The DNA of the CDR3 is TGTGCCAGCAGCGAGGGACAGGGAATCTCGGGTGAGCAGTACTTC. The gene calls are TRBV9 and TRBJ2-7; TRBD1 aligns across 9 bases. The germline CDR1 and CDR2 sequences are SGDLS and YYNGEE. The length of the CDR3 is 15 residues. The V and J ends lost 3 bases and 7 bases, in that order; junction bases with no gene match: 11.